This T cell receptor beta chain comes out of a study of cytomegalovirus exposure and HLA in healthy donors. Whole-study findings and limits: In a later analysis, HLA-associated TCR beta chains were more clonally expanded than equally common others.

The CDR3 consists of 14 residues. Trimming removed 4 bases at V and 7 bases at J, with 14 bases between. Germline V gene data show CDR1 as MNHEY and CDR2 as SMNVEV (reference sequence). A word on this clone: Its specificity is unknown.

Researchers ran the PCR with 60 Vbeta and 13 Jbeta primers. The protocol was immunoSEQ multiplex PCR, while the TCRdb copy is restricted to in-frame clones and leaves out a portion. In the table there are 210,000 or so clones, roughly 84% of which are singletons. The V call is TRBV27, the J call TRBJ1-5; tentatively, D is TRBD1 (5 bases). This TCR derives from a girl between 10 and 17 years old in good health and CMV-seronegative. Input material: PBMCs. CDR3 protein: CASSSQRGYQPQHF. Here the CDR3 DNA reads TGTGCCAGCAGTTCTCAACGGGGGTACCAGCCCCAGCATTTT.